Listed below are T cell receptor beta chains from one sample, sequenced in a study of cytomegalovirus exposure and HLA in healthy donors. Here immunoSEQ multiplex PCR was the method, and the copy in TCRdb shows in-frame clones only, minus some. Counted here are 300,000 to 400,000 clones, approximately 90% occurring once; the ten biggest clones make up around 0.8%. The source material was PBMCs. The receptors stem from a woman aged 18-29 years in good health and CMV-seronegative. Each CDR3 is given with its conserved first and last residue. D genes are given only for firm matches. Rows give clone size only sometimes, using once, few, many, or a class for an expanded clone.

TRBJ2-5	.	TRBD1	TRBV23-1	15	CASSQPGQDNWSQYF	TGCGCCAGCAGTCAACCGGGACAGGATAATTGGTCCCAGTACTTC
TRBJ1-1	.	.	TRBV28	15	CASSFSPGEDTEAFF	TGTGCCAGCAGTTTTTCCCCTGGGGAGGACACTGAAGCTTTCTTT
TRBJ2-1	once	TRBD1	TRBV28	13	CASRNSPGQEQFF	TGTGCCAGCAGAAACTCACCGGGACAGGAGCAGTTCTTC
TRBJ2-2	.	.	TRBV9	15	CASRTDPVLTGELFF	TGTGCCAGCCGGACAGACCCCGTCCTCACCGGGGAGCTGTTTTTT
TRBJ1-3	.	.	TRBV7-8	16	CASSSPGSASGNTIYF	TGTGCCAGCAGCTCACCCGGGTCTGCCTCTGGAAACACCATATATTTT
TRBJ2-7	.	TRBD2	TRBV9	15	CASSEFGGSSYEQYF	TGTGCCAGCAGCGAGTTCGGCGGGAGCTCCTACGAGCAGTACTTC
TRBJ1-2	.	.	TRBV29-1	14	CSVDQGQRLYGYTF	TGCAGCGTTGATCAAGGACAGAGACTCTATGGCTACACCTTC
TRBJ2-1	.	.	TRBV19	11	CASSIGLVWFF	TGTGCCAGTAGTATCGGCCTAGTTTGGTTCTTC
TRBJ2-7	.	.	TRBV27	13	CASSIRDTYEQYF	TGTGCCAGCAGTATCCGGGACACCTACGAGCAGTACTTC
TRBJ2-1	once	.	TRBV5-1	13	CASSWEVAAEQFF	TGCGCCAGCAGCTGGGAGGTGGCAGCAGAGCAGTTCTTC
TRBJ2-1	.	.	TRBV5-4	14	CASSKTDSTDEQFF	TGTGCCAGCAGCAAGACGGACAGTACGGATGAGCAGTTCTTC
TRBJ2-3	.	.	TRBV11-2	14	CASSWADLTDTQYF	TGTGCCAGCAGCTGGGCTGATCTCACAGATACGCAGTATTTT
TRBJ2-7	.	TRBD1	TRBV27	16	CASSSPYRGPSYEQYF	TGTGCCAGCAGTTCGCCCTACAGGGGTCCCTCCTACGAGCAGTACTTC
TRBJ2-6	.	TRBD1	TRBV9	17	CASSDRDRGYGANVLTF	TGTGCCAGCAGCGACCGGGACAGAGGGTACGGGGCCAACGTCCTGACTTTC
TRBJ2-1	.	TRBD2	TRBV28	17	CASSLGSGRALDNEQFF	TGTGCCAGCAGTTTGGGTAGCGGGAGGGCCCTGGACAATGAGCAGTTCTTC
TRBJ2-7	.	.	TRBV27	14	CASSIKTGGGEQYF	TGTGCCAGCAGTATAAAAACAGGGGGGGGCGAGCAGTACTTC
TRBJ2-1	.	.	TRBV10-3	14	CAISELGGRNEQFF	TGTGCCATCAGTGAGTTGGGGGGTAGGAATGAGCAGTTCTTC
TRBJ2-3	.	TRBD1	TRBV5-1	12	CASSFTGTEQYF	TGCGCCAGCAGCTTCACCGGGACAGAGCAGTATTTT
TRBJ2-7	.	.	TRBV6-1	14	CATSPGDSYYEQYF	TGTGCCACCTCCCCGGGGGACAGCTACTACGAGCAGTACTTC
TRBJ2-5	.	TRBD2	TRBV5-4	18	CASSLGIAGAQVGETQYF	TGTGCCAGCAGCTTGGGGATAGCGGGGGCGCAGGTTGGGGAGACCCAGTACTTC
TRBJ1-1	.	.	TRBV19	14	CASSITQGSPEAFF	TGTGCCAGTAGTATTACCCAGGGAAGCCCTGAAGCTTTCTTT
TRBJ1-1	.	TRBD1	TRBV6-5	14	CASSYRGRGTEAFF	TGTGCCAGCAGCTACAGGGGGCGGGGAACTGAAGCTTTCTTT
TRBJ2-2	.	TRBD1	TRBV19	14	CASSTGTATGELFF	TGTGCCAGTAGTACCGGGACAGCCACCGGGGAGCTGTTTTTT
TRBJ2-7	.	TRBD2	TRBV7-8	17	CASSLEVGGRGLYEQYF	TGTGCCAGCAGCTTAGAAGTGGGCGGGAGAGGCCTTTACGAGCAGTACTTC
TRBJ2-7	.	TRBD2	TRBV7-8	15	CASSLGGGRLGEQYF	TGTGCCAGCAGCCTGGGGGGAGGGCGATTGGGGGAGCAGTACTTC
TRBJ2-1	.	TRBD2	TRBV27	16	CASSSRGLAGGPYRFF	TGTGCCAGCAGTTCTAGGGGACTAGCGGGAGGGCCGTATCGGTTCTTC
TRBJ2-5	.	.	TRBV29-1	14	CSGRLLKDKETQYF	TGCAGCGGGCGTTTACTTAAGGACAAAGAGACCCAGTACTTC
TRBJ2-1	few	TRBD2	TRBV7-3	17	CASSPPGRGDVAYEQFF	TGTGCCAGCAGCCCCCCGGGACGGGGGGATGTTGCGTATGAGCAGTTCTTC
TRBJ1-2	.	TRBD1	TRBV9	15	CASSAGQVLVDGYTF	TGTGCCAGTAGCGCCGGACAGGTTTTGGTGGATGGCTACACCTTC
TRBJ2-7	.	TRBD2	TRBV15	18	CATSRTTRGGDPSYEQYF	TGTGCCACCAGCAGAACTACCCGGGGGGGGGATCCCTCCTACGAGCAGTACTTC
TRBJ2-3	.	.	TRBV5-4	15	CASRSGQGSPDTQYF	TGTGCCAGCCGCTCAGGGCAGGGGTCCCCAGATACGCAGTATTTT
TRBJ1-5	.	TRBD1	TRBV2	16	CASSHPQGGRNQPQHF	TGTGCCAGCAGTCACCCCCAGGGGGGAAGGAATCAGCCCCAGCATTTT
TRBJ2-7	.	TRBD1	TRBV28	16	CASSQGPGTGSYEQYF	TGTGCCAGCAGCCAAGGTCCCGGGACAGGCTCCTACGAGCAGTACTTC
TRBJ2-7	once	TRBD2	TRBV15	15	CATSRGLAETYEQYF	TGTGCCACCAGCAGGGGACTAGCCGAAACCTACGAGCAGTACTTC
TRBJ2-6	.	.	TRBV5-1	17	CASSPVALGSGANVLTF	TGCGCCAGCAGCCCCGTAGCACTAGGGTCTGGGGCCAACGTCCTGACTTTC
TRBJ1-4	.	.	TRBV28	17	CASSFRGQGQKGEKLFF	TGTGCCAGCAGTTTTAGAGGCCAGGGGCAGAAGGGTGAAAAACTGTTTTTT
TRBJ1-1	.	.	TRBV28	13	CASSTEPKDEAFF	TGTGCCAGCAGCACAGAGCCGAAGGATGAAGCTTTCTTT
TRBJ2-5	.	TRBD2	TRBV7-9	19	CASSLGLAGGREIQETQYF	TGTGCCAGCAGCTTGGGACTAGCGGGAGGAAGGGAGATTCAAGAGACCCAGTACTTC
TRBJ2-3	.	TRBD1	TRBV7-9	14	CASSSDRGGSTQYF	TGTGCCAGCAGCTCCGACAGGGGAGGAAGTACGCAGTATTTT
TRBJ2-7	.	.	TRBV29-1	10	CSVYEAEQYF	TGCAGCGTTTACGAGGCCGAGCAGTACTTC
TRBJ2-3	.	TRBD2	TRBV2	22	CASSEAPLLLAGGLRRTDTQYF	TGTGCCAGCAGTGAAGCGCCCCTCCTACTAGCGGGGGGGTTACGAAGGACAGATACGCAGTATTTT
TRBJ2-1	.	TRBD2	TRBV5-4	17	CASSSIPTSGSVDEQFF	TGTGCCAGCAGCTCGATACCGACTAGCGGCAGTGTGGATGAGCAGTTCTTC
TRBJ1-3	.	.	TRBV28	15	CASSVAGYSGNTIYF	TGTGCCAGCAGCGTAGCAGGGTACTCTGGAAACACCATATATTTT
TRBJ2-3	.	TRBD1	TRBV30	15	CAWSGGTGRTDTQYF	TGTGCCTGGAGTGGGGGGACAGGGAGAACAGATACGCAGTATTTT
TRBJ1-2	.	.	TRBV29-1	16	CSAQIPTQSLNYGYTF	TGCAGCGCCCAGATACCGACACAGAGCTTAAACTATGGCTACACCTTC
TRBJ1-5	once	.	TRBV6-1	15	CASSVDIYSNQPQHF	TGTGCCAGCAGTGTAGACATTTATAGCAATCAGCCCCAGCATTTT
TRBJ2-6	.	.	TRBV4-1	17	CASSVRDSLSGANVLTF	TGCGCCAGCAGCGTCCGGGACTCGCTCTCTGGGGCCAACGTCCTGACTTTC
TRBJ2-1	.	.	TRBV27	17	CASSSKKTGNGNNEQFF	TGTGCCAGCAGTTCAAAAAAAACAGGGAACGGGAACAATGAGCAGTTCTTC
TRBJ2-1	.	.	TRBV28	12	CASSPDYNEQFF	TGTGCCAGCAGTCCAGACTACAATGAGCAGTTCTTC
TRBJ1-2	.	.	TRBV5-1	13	CASSLTEGRGYTF	TGCGCCAGCAGCTTGACCGAGGGTCGTGGCTACACCTTC
TRBJ2-1	.	.	TRBV13	18	CASSSSPRDTRSYNEQFF	TGTGCCAGCAGCTCCTCCCCCAGGGACACCCGCTCCTACAATGAGCAGTTCTTC
TRBJ1-6	.	.	TRBV19	15	CASNPIGGFDSPLHF	TGTGCCAGTAATCCTATCGGGGGATTCGATTCACCCCTCCACTTT
TRBJ2-2	.	.	TRBV11-2	14	CASSRSPGSGELFF	TGTGCCAGCAGCCGTAGCCCAGGGTCCGGGGAGCTGTTTTTT